This T cell receptor (beta chain) was recovered during a study of OX40 agonist ivuxolimab in advanced cancers. Study conclusions and caveats: Certain nonresponding patients likewise had low normalized T-cell clonal expansion. What antigens the expanded peripheral T cells recognized was never established.

This clone was detected once. What it binds is unknown. The junction had 8 bases not matched to a gene; V was cut back by 0 bases and J by 6 bases. The germline gives CDR1 SGDLS, CDR2 YYNGEE. This CDR3 has 15 amino acids. The method was immunoSEQ multiplex PCR; TCRdb's version includes in-frame clones alone and lacks a portion of them. The sample carries under 50,000 clones, 75% to 90% recorded once. This TCR derives from an adult with an advanced solid tumor such as melanoma, head and neck, liver or kidney cancer. The sequences come from CD4+ or CD8+ T cells sorted from blood, collected in a trial of the OX40 agonist ivuxolimab. This rearrangement joins TRBV9 to TRBJ2-7; 8 positions match TRBD2. Here the CDR3 reads CASSVGRGGPFEQYF. The CDR3 DNA sequence: TGTGCCAGCAGCGTAGGACGGGGGGGCCCCTTCGAGCAGTACTTC.